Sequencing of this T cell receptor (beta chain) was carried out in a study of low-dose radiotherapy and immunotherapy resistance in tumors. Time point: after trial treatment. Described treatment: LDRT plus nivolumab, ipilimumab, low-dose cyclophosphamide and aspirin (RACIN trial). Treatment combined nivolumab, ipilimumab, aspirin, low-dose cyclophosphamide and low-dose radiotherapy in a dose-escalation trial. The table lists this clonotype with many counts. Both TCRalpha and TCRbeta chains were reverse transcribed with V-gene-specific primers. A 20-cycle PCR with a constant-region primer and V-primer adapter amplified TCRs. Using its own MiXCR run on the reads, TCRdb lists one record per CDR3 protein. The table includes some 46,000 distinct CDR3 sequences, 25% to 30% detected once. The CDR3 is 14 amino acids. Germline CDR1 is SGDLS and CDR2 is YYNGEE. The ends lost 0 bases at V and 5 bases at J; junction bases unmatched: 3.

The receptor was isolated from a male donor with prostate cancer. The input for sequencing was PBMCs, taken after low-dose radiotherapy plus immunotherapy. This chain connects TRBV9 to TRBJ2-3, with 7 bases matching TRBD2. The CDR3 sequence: CASSVGLAKDTQYF. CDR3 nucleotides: TGTGCCAGCAGCGTAGGACTAGCTAAAGATACGCAGTATTTT. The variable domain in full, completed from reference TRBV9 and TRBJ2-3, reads DSGVTQTPKHLITATGQRVTLRCSPRSGDLSVYWYQQSLDQGLQFLIQYYNGEERAKGNILERFSAQQFPDLHSELNLSSLELGDSALYFCASSVGLAKDTQYFGPGTRLTVL.